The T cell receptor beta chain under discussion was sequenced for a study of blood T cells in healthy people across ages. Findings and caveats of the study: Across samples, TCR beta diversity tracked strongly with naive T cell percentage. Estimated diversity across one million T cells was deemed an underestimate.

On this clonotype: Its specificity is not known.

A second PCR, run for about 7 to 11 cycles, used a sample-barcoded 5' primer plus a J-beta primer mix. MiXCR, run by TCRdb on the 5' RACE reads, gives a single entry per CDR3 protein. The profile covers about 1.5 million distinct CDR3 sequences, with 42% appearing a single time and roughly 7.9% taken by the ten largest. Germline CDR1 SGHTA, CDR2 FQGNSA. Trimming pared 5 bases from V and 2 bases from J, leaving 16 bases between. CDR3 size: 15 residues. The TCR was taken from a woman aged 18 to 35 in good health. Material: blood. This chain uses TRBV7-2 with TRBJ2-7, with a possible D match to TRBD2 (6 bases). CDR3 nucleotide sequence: TGTGCCAGCAGCCCCCTGGGTAGCGGACCCTACGAGCAGTACTTC. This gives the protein CASSPLGSGPYEQYF.